This is a list of T cell receptor beta chains from one sample in a study of CD4+ T cells in melanoma. Sequencing used immunoSEQ multiplex PCR; TCRdb keeps in-frame clones, though not all of them. In the table there are roughly 10,000 clones, less than 75% of which are singletons. Sequencing was done on a sample of cells from a culture (not recorded whether cultured in vitro). The receptors derive from a human donor with melanoma. The CDR3 runs from the conserved cysteine through the conserved F or W. A D gene is named only where the DNA matches it firmly. Clone sizes are given selectively: once, few, many, or a class where the clone is expanded.

D gene	V gene	J gene	clone size	CDR3 DNA	CDR3 protein
-	TRBV5-1	TRBJ2-3	-	TGCGCCAGCAATGGTGGATCCACAGATACGCAGTATTTT	CASNGGSTDTQYF
-	TRBV12-5	TRBJ2-2	-	TGTGCTAGTGGTTTGGTAGTCGGCGGGACCGGGGAGCTGTTTTTT	CASGLVVGGTGELFF
-	TRBV6-5	TRBJ2-3	-	TGTGCCAGCAGAGCACAGGGGACTAGCACAGATACGCAGTATTTT	CASRAQGTSTDTQYF
TRBD1	TRBV4-1	TRBJ2-3	-	TGCGCCAGCAGCCGGGACAGGGTTTCAGATACGCAGTATTTT	CASSRDRVSDTQYF
TRBD1	TRBV6-5	TRBJ1-2	-	TGTGCCAGCAGTGGACGACAGGGAGGGAGCTATGGCTACACCTTC	CASSGRQGGSYGYTF
-	TRBV4-1	TRBJ1-5	few	TGCGCCAGCAGCCAAGACAGGGTCGGAAATCAGCCCCAGCATTTT	CASSQDRVGNQPQHF
-	TRBV5-1	TRBJ2-1	-	TGCGCCAGCAGCTTGGGAGTCTCCTACAATGAGCAGTTCTTC	CASSLGVSYNEQFF
-	TRBV6-6	TRBJ1-6	-	TGTGCCAGCAGTTACCGCGACAGTCCGAATTCACCCCTCCACTTT	CASSYRDSPNSPLHF
TRBD1	TRBV27	TRBJ2-1	-	TGTGCCAGCAATCCTAACCGACAGGGCAATGAGCAGTTCTTC	CASNPNRQGNEQFF
TRBD2	TRBV7-9	TRBJ2-2	-	TGTGCCAGCAGCGCTCCGGGACTATCGACCGGGGAGCTGTTTTTT	CASSAPGLSTGELFF
-	TRBV2	TRBJ2-7	-	TGTGCCAGCATATATGGTCTCTCCTACGAGCAGTACTTC	CASIYGLSYEQYF
-	TRBV29-1	TRBJ2-3	once	TGCAGCGTCGCTTACAAGTCGGATACGCAGTATTTT	CSVAYKSDTQYF
-	TRBV6-5	TRBJ1-4	-	TGTGCCAGCAGTTACCAGGGAGGGTTTCGTGAAAAACTGTTTTTT	CASSYQGGFREKLFF
-	TRBV29-1	TRBJ2-1	-	TGCAGCGCCGAAACAGGGATTACCTACAATGAGCAGTTCTTC	CSAETGITYNEQFF
TRBD1	TRBV5-1	TRBJ2-3	-	TGCGCCAGCAGCCCCGGGACAGGGTCGAGCACAGATACGCAGTATTTT	CASSPGTGSSTDTQYF
TRBD1	TRBV5-4	TRBJ1-2	-	TGTGCCAGCAGCCAAGATTACATGGGACAGGTCGGTGGCTACACCTTC	CASSQDYMGQVGGYTF
TRBD1	TRBV12-5	TRBJ1-1	-	TGTGCTAGTGGTGCGGGGGACAGGGGGCGAACTTTCTTT	CASGAGDRGRTFF
-	TRBV5-1	TRBJ1-4	-	TGCGCCAGCAGCTTGCGGACAGCTACTAATGAAAAACTGTTTTTT	CASSLRTATNEKLFF
-	TRBV2	TRBJ1-2	-	TGTGCCAGCAGTGCCGGGGATGGCTACACCTTC	CASSAGDGYTF
TRBD1	TRBV30	TRBJ1-6	-	TGTGCCTGGAGTGGGGGCAGGGGGTCTTCACCCCTCCACTTT	CAWSGGRGSSPLHF
TRBD1	TRBV10-3	TRBJ2-7	-	TGTGCCATCAGTCCCAACCCCGGGACAGGGGGCTCCTACGAGCAGTACTTC	CAISPNPGTGGSYEQYF
-	TRBV30	TRBJ1-1	few	TGTGCCTGGAGTAACCACCCCAGGTCTATGAACACTGAAGCTTTCTTT	CAWSNHPRSMNTEAFF
-	TRBV5-1	TRBJ2-5	-	TGCGCCAGCAGCTTGGCCTTAATCACAGGGTATGAGACCCAGTACTTC	CASSLALITGYETQYF
-	TRBV6-6	TRBJ1-2	-	TGTGCCAGCAGTTACGGCGCAGGCGGATTCTATGGCTACACCTTC	CASSYGAGGFYGYTF
TRBD2	TRBV4-1	TRBJ2-2	-	TGCGCCAGCAGCCCCCGTCGACTAGCGGGGGGCGTGGGGGAGCTGTTTTTT	CASSPRRLAGGVGELFF
TRBD1	TRBV5-8	TRBJ2-7	-	TGTGCCAGCAGCTTGCCGACAGGGGATAGGTACGAGCAGTACTTC	CASSLPTGDRYEQYF
TRBD2	TRBV5-1	TRBJ2-5	-	TGCGCCAGCAGAACTGGGGTCCGGGGGGAAGAGACCCAGTACTTC	CASRTGVRGEETQYF
-	TRBV6-5	TRBJ1-5	medium-sized	TGTGCCAGCAGTCACAGGGATGGCCAGCCCCAGCATTTT	CASSHRDGQPQHF
-	TRBV5-6	TRBJ1-1	-	TGTGCCAGCAGCGCGGGGACCGCCACTGAAGCTTTCTTT	CASSAGTATEAFF
-	TRBV15	TRBJ1-6	-	TGTGCCACCAGCAGAGATGTAGGGTACGGGGGTTCACCCCTCCACTTT	CATSRDVGYGGSPLHF
-	TRBV7-9	TRBJ1-3	-	TGTGCCAGCGGGGACTGGAGCTCTGGAAACACCATATATTTT	CASGDWSSGNTIYF
TRBD2	TRBV30	TRBJ2-1	once	TGTGCCTGGAGTGCCAGTAGCGGGGGGGCCCTTTCCTACAATGAGCAGTTCTTC	CAWSASSGGALSYNEQFF
TRBD2	TRBV7-9	TRBJ2-5	few	TGTGCCAGCACCTATAGCGGGGCAGGAAAGACCCAGTACTTC	CASTYSGAGKTQYF
TRBD1	TRBV5-1	TRBJ1-2	-	TGCGCCAGCAGCTTGGGGACAGGGTTGAGTGATGGCTACACCTTC	CASSLGTGLSDGYTF
-	TRBV5-6	TRBJ1-1	-	TGTGCCAGCAGCCCTACAGACCACCCGGCTGAAGCTTTCTTT	CASSPTDHPAEAFF